This passage covers 5 T cell receptor beta chains from one sample sequenced in a study of T cell responses to AZD1222 COVID-19 vaccine. Data came from immunoSEQ multiplex PCR; TCRdb stores just in-frame clones and leaves some out. The sample lists around 120,000 clones, 70% to 90% occurring once. The material sequenced was peripheral blood, taken 28 days after the second AZD1222 dose. Source of these receptors: an adult who received the AZD1222 COVID-19 vaccine.

The rearrangement links TRBV5-6 to TRBJ2-7; D unresolved. V lost 0 bases, J lost 7 bases, and 11 bases lay in between. The length of the CDR3 is 13 residues. In germline, CDR1 is SGHDT, CDR2 YYEEEE. Here the CDR3 reads CASSLDLGLEQYF. CDR3 coding DNA: TGTGCCAGCAGCTTGGATTTGGGTCTTGAGCAGTACTTC.

The chain employs TRBV11-2 and TRBJ2-1; no clear D. Germline CDR1 reads SGHAT; CDR2 reads FQNNGV. Trimming removed 3 bases from V and 3 bases from J, with 9 bases in between. This CDR3 has 14 residues. CDR3 nucleotides: TGTGCCAGCAGCTTCGGTCAGAACTACAATGAGCAGTTCTTC. Amino acids: CASSFGQNYNEQFF. Full variable domain (outside the CDR3, taken from reference TRBV11-2 and TRBJ2-1): EAGVAQSPRYKIIEKRQSVAFWCNPISGHATLYWYQQILGQGPKLLIQFQNNGVVDDSQLPKDRFSAERLKGVDSTLKIQPAKLEDSAVYLCASSFGQNYNEQFFGPGTRLTVL.

CDR3 sequence reads: CASSYEQGAREQYF. CDR3 nucleotides: TGTGCCAGCAGTTACGAGCAGGGGGCGCGTGAGCAGTACTTC. The chain joins TRBV6-5 to TRBJ2-7; 8 nucleotides match TRBD1. The CDR3 consists of 14 residues. Trimming cost V 2 bases and J 7 bases; bases outside gene matches: 7. Germline CDR1 is MNHEY and CDR2 is SVGAGI.

The rearrangement links TRBV20-1 to TRBJ2-7; TRBD2 matches at 11 bases. Germline V CDR1 and CDR2: DFQATT, SNEGSKA (reference sequence). The ends lost 3 bases at V and 2 bases at J; junction bases unmatched: 12. This CDR3 has 17 amino acids. The CDR3 coding sequence is TGCAGTGCTAGTCCACAATTCCTAGCGGGAGGTACCTACGAGCAGTACTTC. As protein: CSASPQFLAGGTYEQYF.

This sequence joins TRBV10-3 and TRBJ2-7; 12 bases agree with TRBD2. Per germline, CDR1 ENHRY and CDR2 SYGVKD. This CDR3 is built from 16 residues. The trim removed 0 bases at V and 5 bases at J, leaving 5 bases unmatched. The CDR3 DNA follows: TGTGCCATCAGTGAGTCCTCTAGCGGGAGGGCCAACGAGCAGTACTTC. It encodes CAISESSSGRANEQYF.